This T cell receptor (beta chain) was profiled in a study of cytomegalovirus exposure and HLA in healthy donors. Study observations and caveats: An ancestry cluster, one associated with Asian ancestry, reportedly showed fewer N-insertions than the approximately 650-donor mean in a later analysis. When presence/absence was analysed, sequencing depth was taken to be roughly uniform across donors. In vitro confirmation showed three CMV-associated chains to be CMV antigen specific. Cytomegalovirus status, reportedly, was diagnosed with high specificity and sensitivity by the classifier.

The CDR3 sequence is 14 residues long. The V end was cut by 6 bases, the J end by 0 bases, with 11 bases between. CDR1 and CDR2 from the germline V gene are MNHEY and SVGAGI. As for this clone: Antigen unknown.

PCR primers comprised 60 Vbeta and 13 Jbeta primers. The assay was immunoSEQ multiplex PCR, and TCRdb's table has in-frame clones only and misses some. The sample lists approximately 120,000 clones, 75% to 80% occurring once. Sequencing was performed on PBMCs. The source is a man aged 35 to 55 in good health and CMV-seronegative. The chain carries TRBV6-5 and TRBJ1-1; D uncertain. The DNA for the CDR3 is TGTGCCAGCAGGGGCTTTTATCTGAACACTGAAGCTTTCTTT. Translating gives CASRGFYLNTEAFF.